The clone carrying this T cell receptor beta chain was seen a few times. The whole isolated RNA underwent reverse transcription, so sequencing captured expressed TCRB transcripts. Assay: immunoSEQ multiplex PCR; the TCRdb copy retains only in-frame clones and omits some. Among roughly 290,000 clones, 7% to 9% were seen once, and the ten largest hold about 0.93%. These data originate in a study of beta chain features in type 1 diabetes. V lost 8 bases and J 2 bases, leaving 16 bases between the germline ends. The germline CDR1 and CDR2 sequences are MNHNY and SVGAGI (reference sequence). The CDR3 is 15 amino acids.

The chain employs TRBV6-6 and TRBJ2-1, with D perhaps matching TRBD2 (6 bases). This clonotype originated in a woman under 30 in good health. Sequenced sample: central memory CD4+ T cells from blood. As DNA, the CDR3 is TGTGCCAGCCTTGAGGCGGGGACCACCTACAATGAGCAGTTCTTC. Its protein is CASLEAGTTYNEQFF.